Following are 19 T cell receptor beta chains from one sample sequenced in a study of T cell clonotyping in hematopoietic cell transplantation. The method was immunoSEQ multiplex PCR; TCRdb's version includes in-frame clones alone and lacks a portion of them. This table holds fewer than 15,000 clones, 80% to 95% found once. The sample consisted of peripheral blood mononuclear cells. These receptors originate from a man aged 25-40 years in good health. Some clones in this sample may be carry-over from other donors' samples.

V and J are TRBV7-6 and TRBJ1-2; unclear D gene. Trimming cost V 5 bases and J 2 bases, with 15 bases left between them. Germline assignment: CDR1 SGHVS and CDR2 FNYEAQ. This CDR3 is built from 15 residues. The CDR3 nucleotides read TGTGCCAGCAGCCCCGAGAGTGGCGTCAACTATGGCTACACCTTC. Translating gives CASSPESGVNYGYTF.

V is TRBV4-1 and J is TRBJ1-4; 10 bases agree with TRBD1. CDR3 size: 17 residues. V lost 4 bases, J lost 4 bases, and 9 bases stayed unmatched. Germline CDR1 is MGHRA and CDR2 is YSYEKL. The CDR3 sequence is CASSPQSGTGDNEKLFF. For the CDR3, the DNA is TGCGCCAGCAGCCCTCAAAGCGGGACAGGGGATAATGAAAAACTGTTTTTT.

The chain has TRBV29-1 and TRBJ2-3; D gene unclear. Germline assignment: CDR1 SQVTM and CDR2 ANQGSEA. The germline V and J ends were trimmed by 3 bases and 1 base, with 8 bases remaining between them. The CDR3 loop spans 13 amino acids. CDR3 loop: CSVDGQRTDTQYF. CDR3 coding DNA: TGCAGCGTTGATGGGCAGCGCACAGATACGCAGTATTTT.

This rearrangement joins TRBV2 to TRBJ1-2, with 8 bases matching TRBD1. The CDR3 sequence is 14 residues long. Germline V gene data show CDR1 as SNHLY and CDR2 as FYNNEI. The J segment lost 3 bases and the V segment lost 6 bases, leaving 6 bases of the junction unmatched. This CDR3 is CASRYRGIDYGYTF. The CDR3 coding sequence is TGTGCCAGCAGATACAGGGGGATCGACTATGGCTACACCTTC.

The rearrangement joins TRBV5-1 to TRBJ2-7, with TRBD1 matching 9 bases. V trimming: 3 bases; J trimming: 6 bases; junction bases outside the gene matches: 13. The V gene's germline CDR1 is SGHRS and CDR2 YFSETQ. The CDR3 runs 16 residues. The CDR3: CASSYHQGDRVGEQYF. CDR3 coding DNA: TGCGCCAGCAGCTACCACCAGGGGGACAGGGTTGGCGAGCAGTACTTC.

The V and J genes are TRBV4-1 and TRBJ2-1; possible D gene TRBD2, 5 bases. The CDR3 is 13 residues long. V lost 2 bases and J 9 bases, leaving 11 bases between the germline ends. The germline CDR1 and CDR2 sequences are MGHRA and YSYEKL. This CDR3 reads CASSQQLEPEQFF. CDR3 in DNA: TGCGCCAGCAGCCAACAACTAGAGCCTGAGCAGTTCTTC.

In DNA form, the CDR3 reads TGCAGTGCCCCGGGCACGGATGGCTACACCTTC. Amino acid sequence: CSAPGTDGYTF. The chain carries TRBV20-1 and TRBJ1-2; D not certain. CDR1 and CDR2 (germline): DFQATT, SNEGSKA (reference sequence). The V gene lost 6 bases and the J gene lost 6 bases, with 11 bases spanning the gap. The CDR3 is made up of 11 amino acids.

This clone was counted a single time. This sequence joins TRBV29-1 and TRBJ2-5; D gene ambiguous. Trimming left V 3 bases short and J 0 bases short, with 8 bases between. There are 13 residues in the CDR3. Germline assignment: CDR1 SQVTM and CDR2 ANQGSEA. The CDR3 DNA is TGCAGCGTTGACAGGTCCTACCAAGAGACCCAGTACTTC. Protein: CSVDRSYQETQYF.

The rearrangement links TRBV2 to TRBJ2-7; D possibly corresponds to TRBD1 (6 bases). Trimming removed 0 bases at V and 0 bases at J, with 12 bases between. The length of the CDR3 is 16 residues. The germline V gene has CDR1 SNHLY and CDR2 FYNNEI. The CDR3 spells CASSEAPRQDSYEQYF. In nucleotides, the CDR3 is TGTGCCAGCAGTGAAGCGCCGCGACAGGACTCCTACGAGCAGTACTTC. The whole variable domain, remainder taken from reference TRBV2 and TRBJ2-7, is EPEVTQTPSHQVTQMGQEVILRCVPISNHLYFYWYRQILGQKVEFLVSFYNNEISEKSEIFDDQFSVERPDGSNFTLKIRSTKLEDSAMYFCASSEAPRQDSYEQYFGPGTRLTVT.

This chain joins TRBV6-1 and TRBJ2-7, with a tentative D call TRBD2 (5 bases). The CDR3 spans 13 residues. The V gene lost 4 bases and the J gene lost 1 base, with 8 bases spanning the gap. The V gene's germline CDR1 is MNHNS and CDR2 SASEGT. The CDR3 here is CASSVRESYEQYF. The CDR3 bases are TGTGCCAGCAGTGTTAGGGAGTCCTACGAGCAGTACTTC.

CDR3 nucleotide sequence: TGTGCCAGCAGGGCCATTATGAACACTGAAGCTTTCTTT. Protein sequence: CASRAIMNTEAFF. The chain is built from TRBV2 and TRBJ1-1; unclear D gene. The germline V gene has CDR1 SNHLY and CDR2 FYNNEI. V was trimmed by 6 bases and J by 0 bases, leaving 8 bases between them. This CDR3 comprises 13 residues.

The genes are TRBV27 and TRBJ2-7; the D is unclear. Germline lookup yields CDR1 MNHEY and CDR2 SMNVEV (reference sequence). The V gene lost 5 bases and the J gene lost 6 bases, with 17 bases spanning the gap. There are 14 residues in the CDR3. CDR3 DNA: TGTGCCAGCAGTCCCCGACAAAACCCCTCCGAGCAGTACTTC. Translated, it gives CASSPRQNPSEQYF.

The chain employs TRBV6-1 and TRBJ2-5, with D unclear. The germline V gene encodes CDR1 MNHNS and CDR2 SASEGT. Trimming cost V 0 bases and J 5 bases, with 13 bases left between them. The CDR3 has 15 amino acids. CDR3 DNA sequence: TGTGCCAGCAGTGAAGCATATGGATTCGGGGAGACCCAGTACTTC. It codes for CASSEAYGFGETQYF.

The chain joins TRBV6-5 to TRBJ2-1; D is unresolved. Germline loops: CDR1 MNHEY, CDR2 SVGAGI. The V gene lost 6 bases and the J gene lost 5 bases, with 14 bases spanning the gap. The CDR3 runs 14 residues. The CDR3 is CASSPNWQNNEQFF. CDR3 bases: TGTGCCAGCAGCCCTAATTGGCAAAACAATGAGCAGTTCTTC.

The chain joins TRBV2 to TRBJ2-3, with 10 bases lining up with TRBD2. This CDR3 has 16 amino acids. Looked up from germline, CDR1 is SNHLY and CDR2 is FYNNEI. The V segment lost 5 bases and the J segment 2 bases; nucleotides outside the gene matches: 7. The CDR3 DNA sequence: TGTGCCAGCAGTAATGGACTAGCGGTTTCCACAGATACGCAGTATTTT. This gives the protein CASSNGLAVSTDTQYF.

The genes are TRBV5-6 and TRBJ2-7; D is unresolved. The CDR3 loop spans 15 amino acids. The germline V gene has CDR1 SGHDT and CDR2 YYEEEE. The V end lost 4 bases, the J end lost 0 bases, and 14 bases lay between the germline ends. The CDR3 DNA reads TGTGCCAGCAGCAAAGGAGTACTCTACTCCTACGAGCAGTACTTC. It is translated as CASSKGVLYSYEQYF.

V is TRBV19 and J is TRBJ1-5, with TRBD1 as a possible D gene (5 bases). The CDR3 spans 14 residues. The V end was cut by 1 base, the J end by 7 bases, with 11 bases between. Germline CDR1 and CDR2: LNHDA and SQIVND (reference sequence). CDR3 nucleotides: TGTGCCAGTAGTATAGGACAGTTCGGGCAGCCCCAGCATTTT. Translated: CASSIGQFGQPQHF. The variable domain in full, with the rest retrieved from reference TRBV19 and TRBJ1-5, is DGGITQSPKYLFRKEGQNVTLSCEQNLNHDAMYWYRQDPGQGLRLIYYSQIVNDFQKGDIAEGYSVSREKKESFPLTVTSAQKNPTAFYLCASSIGQFGQPQHFGDGTRLSIL.

This chain uses TRBV7-6 with TRBJ2-5, with 10 bases lining up with TRBD2. Trimming took 3 bases from V and 5 from J; bases not matched to a gene: 15. Germline CDR1 is SGHVS and CDR2 is FNYEAQ. This CDR3 comprises 18 residues. CDR3: CASSLQWASGGGTETQYF. The CDR3, as DNA: TGTGCCAGCAGCTTGCAGTGGGCTAGCGGGGGCGGGACGGAGACCCAGTACTTC.

This CDR3 reads CASSPDRANTEAFF. CDR3 bases: TGTGCCAGTAGTCCCGACAGGGCGAACACTGAAGCTTTCTTT. J is TRBJ1-1 and V is TRBV19; 7 bases are a match to TRBD1. V dropped 5 bases and J dropped 1; count of bases not matched to a gene: 4. Per germline, CDR1 LNHDA and CDR2 SQIVND (reference sequence). The CDR3 is 14 amino acids.